The source of this T cell receptor (beta chain) is a study of HIV-infected children after antiretroviral therapy interruption (dated by TCRdb to the late 2010s). Context from the whole study: All eight included children had a CD4+ count above 500 and a viral load below 50 copies/ml, with four on planned treatment interruption and four on continuous treatment. Interruption-arm samples came from week 0, week 12, end of interruption (week 24 or 48), and about 3 years after study end. Alongside measurements of thymic output, TCR repertoires of children on planned treatment interruption were compared with TCR repertoires of children on continuous antiretroviral treatment. For the continuous-treatment arm, samples from the corresponding weeks 0, 48 and 150 were analyzed. Exposure to EBV and CMV had been recorded for most participating children. The interruption group had a median age of roughly 9.4 years, and the continuous treatment group had a median age of 8 years. General study outcomes and caveats: For naive CD4+ repertoires of PTI patients, CDR3 sharing between time points dropped once interruption began, while many sequences were shared between the end of interruption and 3 years later. The low number of patients is a limitation and the data should be interpreted with caution. The sorted CD45RA+ naive cells might contain minor non-naive CD45RA+ populations, such as EMRA or stem memory cells. The naive CD4+ Gini coefficient rose by the end of treatment interruption, suggesting clonal expansion, and returned to baseline by 3 years.

Measured from the cysteine to the phenylalanine, the CDR3 is 16 residues long. The CDR3 DNA has 48 bases and is translated from base 1. The germline V gene gives CDR1 as SGHNT and CDR2 as YENEEA. V lost 5 bases and J lost 3 bases, and the count of bases not matched to a germline gene is 2. The receptor library was made with 3' RACE. To correct PCR amplification bias, TCR libraries were generated from RNA with a 3' RACE protocol that used unique molecular identifiers. As many as 12 amplicon libraries were pooled and then sequenced on an Illumina MiSeq using v2 2x250 paired-end chemistry. The published analysis was carried out like this. Reads were processed with Decombinator to assign V and J genes and CDR3, with barcode-based error and PCR bias correction. Repertoires were subsampled to equal depth before Gini coefficient calculation using the R ineq package. GLIPH, Hamming distance and a shared triplet metric were used to assess CDR3 similarity. The raw public data were reprocessed by TCRdb itself: fastp quality trimming at Q25, MiXCR clonotype calling, in-frame beta chains only. One record per CDR3 amino acid sequence lists the most common genes and DNA. TCRdb, rather than the study authors, made the V and J calls. The sample has about 46,000 distinct CDR3 sequences on record, 4.3% of them singletons. The ten largest clones represent almost 0.7% of the sample.

As for this clonotype: What antigen it recognizes has not been identified. The input lacks base qualities; no much larger clone sits a single base away.

In light of the paper, this sample's treatment or condition label describes: PENTA 11 planned treatment interruption arm or continuous ART arm. Participants were children from the United Kingdom aged 2 to 15 years who had received at least three-drug ART for at least 24 weeks. Cryopreserved PBMCs containing at least 5 million viable cells were needed, and a few candidate patients were excluded because their viable PBMC yield was low. Naive CD4+ CD45RA+ CD45RO- T cells were FACS-sorted from thawed PBMCs on a FACSAria III cell sorter. After sorting, cells were fixed, and RNA was extracted with the RNeasy FFPE kit and then with the RNeasy Micro kit.

The chain uses TRBV11-3 and TRBJ2-3; 16 nucleotides in the junction match TRBD2. The input for sequencing was CD45RA+ CD4+ T cells from PBMCs, pooled from several time points, taken from a donor given antiretroviral therapy, either interrupted or continuous. According to the study, the label for this sample's cell subset or site signals: naive CD4+ CD45RA+ CD45RO- T cells. This TCR came from a pool of human donors with HIV. This receptor has the CDR3 CASSRGLAGGTDTQYF. The DNA sequence follows: TGTGCCAGCAGCCGGGGACTAGCGGGGGGGACAGATACGCAGTATTTT. Reference TRBV11-3 and TRBJ2-3 genes cover what lies past the CDR3, so the full variable domain is EAGVVQSPRYKIIEKKQPVAFWCNPISGHNTLYWYLQNLGQGPELLIRYENEEAVDDSQLPKDRFSAERLKGVDSTLKIQPAELGDSAVYLCASSRGLAGGTDTQYFGPGTRLTVL.